This is a list of T cell receptor beta chains from one sample in a study of T cell responses to AZD1222 COVID-19 vaccine. The repertoire was sequenced with immunoSEQ multiplex PCR; TCRdb's copy has only in-frame clones and lacks some. The sample consists of about 97,000 clones, roughly 91% of them appearing once. The starting material was peripheral blood, obtained on day 0 of AZD1222 vaccination. These receptors originate from an adult in good health. CDR3s include the opening cysteine and the closing phenylalanine or tryptophan. D genes are given only for firm matches. Rows may omit the clone size; those that give it use once, few, many or a size class.

.	.	TRBV6-5	TRBJ1-5	CASSQTDNQPQHF	TGTGCCAGCAGTCAGACAGATAATCAGCCCCAGCATTTT
.	.	TRBV3-1/TRBV3-2	TRBJ2-7	CASSRQTSSYEQYF	TGTGCCAGCAGCCGACAGACATCGTCCTACGAGCAGTACTTC
.	.	TRBV4-1	TRBJ1-5	CASSQESGLGNQPQHF	TGCGCCAGCAGCCAAGAGTCTGGGTTGGGCAATCAGCCCCAGCATTTT
.	TRBD2	TRBV9	TRBJ2-2	CASSVGLSGVLTGELFF	TGTGCCAGCAGCGTAGGTCTTAGCGGGGTCCTTACCGGGGAGCTGTTTTTT
.	TRBD1	TRBV10-3	TRBJ2-7	CAISPRQGAYEQYF	TGTGCCATCAGTCCACGACAGGGAGCCTACGAGCAGTACTTC
once	TRBD2	TRBV5-1	TRBJ2-1	CASSLIGLAGAHWDNEQFF	TGCGCCAGCAGCCTCATAGGACTAGCGGGGGCTCACTGGGACAATGAGCAGTTCTTC
.	TRBD1	TRBV3-1/TRBV3-2	TRBJ1-3	CASSHGQGANTIYF	TGTGCCAGCAGCCACGGACAGGGGGCGAACACCATATATTTT
.	.	TRBV18	TRBJ1-3	CASSPPSSGSSGNTIYF	TGTGCCAGCTCACCACCGAGTAGCGGCAGCTCTGGAAACACCATATATTTT
.	.	TRBV21-1	TRBJ1-1	CVNDRDTPEAFF	TGTGTCAACGACCGGGACACCCCTGAAGCTTTCTTT
.	.	TRBV19	TRBJ2-6	CASQEGANVLTF	TGTGCCAGCCAAGAAGGGGCCAACGTCCTGACTTTC
.	TRBD1	TRBV20-1	TRBJ2-7	CSASRATGGVEQYF	TGCAGTGCTAGTCGGGCGACAGGGGGCGTGGAGCAGTACTTC
.	.	TRBV28	TRBJ2-5	CASSILGGQTQYF	TGTGCCAGCAGTATCTTGGGGGGACAGACCCAGTACTTC
.	TRBD1	TRBV5-5	TRBJ1-2	CASSSSGTASNYGYTF	TGTGCCAGCAGCTCCTCCGGGACAGCCTCTAACTATGGCTACACCTTC
medium-sized	.	TRBV7-8	TRBJ1-6	CASSRGPYNSPLHF	TGTGCCAGCAGCCGCGGGCCCTATAATTCACCCCTCCACTTT
few	.	TRBV18	TRBJ1-1	CASSPAQGRTEAFF	TGTGCCAGCTCACCGGCGCAGGGAAGGACTGAAGCTTTCTTT
few	.	TRBV3-1/TRBV3-2	TRBJ2-3	CASSPTGTDTQYF	TGTGCCAGCAGCCCGACTGGAACAGATACGCAGTATTTT
.	TRBD1	TRBV19	TRBJ2-7	CASRDRDRDYEQYF	TGTGCCAGTAGGGACCGGGACAGAGACTACGAGCAGTACTTC
.	.	TRBV6-6	TRBJ1-1	CASRLRDITEAFF	TGTGCCAGCAGACTCAGGGACATCACTGAAGCTTTCTTT
.	TRBD1	TRBV28	TRBJ1-2	CASSSIWTGFNYGYTF	TGTGCCAGCAGTTCCATATGGACAGGGTTTAACTATGGCTACACCTTC
.	TRBD1	TRBV5-1	TRBJ2-3	CASSYGAGGGTDTQYF	TGCGCCAGCAGCTACGGGGCAGGGGGTGGCACAGATACGCAGTATTTT
.	TRBD2	TRBV6-2/TRBV6-3	TRBJ2-1	CASTPTSGRDNNEQFF	TGTGCCAGCACCCCAACTAGCGGCCGGGATAACAATGAGCAGTTCTTC